This T cell receptor (beta chain) appears in the sequencing data of a study of blood T cell repertoires in COVID-19. About the research overall: Sites in the United States, Italy and Spain provided acute and convalescent COVID-19 samples. The analysed material was cDNA or gDNA that came from T cells, B-cell-depleted T cells, or PBMCs.

Per the original methods: Using reference gene primer amplification, nucleated cell counts were estimated. Repertoires were generated with immunoSEQ multiplex PCR, while TCRdb's copy carries only in-frame clones and drops some. V and J calls and clone size are given by that table; D and trimming were obtained from the DNA. The repertoire has 200,000 to 250,000 clones, 92% of them found once; the top ten carry around 1.2%. This CDR3 contains 14 residues. V shed 3 bases and J shed 4 bases, with 13 bases lying between them. Germline values: CDR1 GTSNPN, CDR2 SVGIG (reference sequence). The TCR comes from a man younger than 40 with acute or convalescent COVID-19. The material sequenced was peripheral blood. The V call is TRBV30, the J call TRBJ1-3, with D uncertain. The CDR3 here is CAWRSSTLGNTIYF. Written as DNA, the CDR3 is TGTGCCTGGAGGTCGTCGACACTCGGAAACACCATATATTTT.